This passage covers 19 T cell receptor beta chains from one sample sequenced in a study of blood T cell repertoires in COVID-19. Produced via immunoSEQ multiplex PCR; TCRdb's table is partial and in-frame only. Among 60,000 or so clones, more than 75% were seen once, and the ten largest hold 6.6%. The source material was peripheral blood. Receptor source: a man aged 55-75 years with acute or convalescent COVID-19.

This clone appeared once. The CDR3 DNA follows: TGTGCCAGCAGTTACTCGAGCAGGGGTGATCAGCCCCAGCATTTT. This codes for CASSYSSRGDQPQHF. The chain recombines TRBV6-5 with TRBJ1-5; TRBD1 is a possible D gene (6 bases). Germline-derived CDR1 and CDR2 are MNHEY and SVGAGI. The CDR3 consists of 15 residues. The ends were cut back, 0 bases at V and 5 bases at J, with 11 bases in the middle.

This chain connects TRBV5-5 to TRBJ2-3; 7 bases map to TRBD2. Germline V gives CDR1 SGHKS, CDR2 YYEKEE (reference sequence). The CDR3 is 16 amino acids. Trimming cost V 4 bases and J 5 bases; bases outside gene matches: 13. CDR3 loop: CASSPPLASLLDTQYF. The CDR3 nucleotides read TGTGCCAGCAGCCCCCCACTAGCGAGTCTTTTAGATACGCAGTATTTT. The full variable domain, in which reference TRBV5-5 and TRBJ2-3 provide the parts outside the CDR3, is DAGVTQSPTHLIKTRGQQVTLRCSPISGHKSVSWYQQVLGQGPQFIFQYYEKEERGRGNFPDRFSARQFPNYSSELNVNALLLGDSALYLCASSPPLASLLDTQYFGPGTRLTVL.

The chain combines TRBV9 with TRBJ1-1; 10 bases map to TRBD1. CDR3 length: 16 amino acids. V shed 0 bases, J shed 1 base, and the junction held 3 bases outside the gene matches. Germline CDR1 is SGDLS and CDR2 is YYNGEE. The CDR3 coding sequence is TGTGCCAGCAGCGTAGGGGACAGGGGCCCGAACACTGAAGCTTTCTTT. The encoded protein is CASSVGDRGPNTEAFF.

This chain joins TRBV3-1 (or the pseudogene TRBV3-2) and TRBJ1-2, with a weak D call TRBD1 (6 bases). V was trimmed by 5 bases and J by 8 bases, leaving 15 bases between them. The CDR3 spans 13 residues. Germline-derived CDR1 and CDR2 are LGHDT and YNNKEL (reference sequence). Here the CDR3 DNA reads TGTGCCAGCAGCACAGGGTCCGTGGGAGGCTACACCTTC. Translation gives CASSTGSVGGYTF.

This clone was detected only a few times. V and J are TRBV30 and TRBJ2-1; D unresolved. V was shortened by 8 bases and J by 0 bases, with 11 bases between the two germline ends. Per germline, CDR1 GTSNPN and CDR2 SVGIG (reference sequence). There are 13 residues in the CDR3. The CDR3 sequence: CATIASSYNEQFF. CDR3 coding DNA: TGTGCCACCATAGCAAGCTCCTACAATGAGCAGTTCTTC.

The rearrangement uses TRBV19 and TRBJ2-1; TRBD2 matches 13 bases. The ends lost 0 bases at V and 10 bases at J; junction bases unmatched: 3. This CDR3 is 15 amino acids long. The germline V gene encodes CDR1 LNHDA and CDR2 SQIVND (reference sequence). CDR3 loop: CASSIEGLAGPEQFF. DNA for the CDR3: TGTGCCAGTAGTATAGAGGGACTAGCGGGGCCGGAGCAGTTCTTC.

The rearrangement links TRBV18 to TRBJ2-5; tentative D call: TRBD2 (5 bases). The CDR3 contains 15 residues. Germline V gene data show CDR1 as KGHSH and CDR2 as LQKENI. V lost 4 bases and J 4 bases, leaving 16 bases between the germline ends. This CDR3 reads CASSQLPGSGETQYF. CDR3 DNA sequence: TGTGCCAGCTCACAGCTCCCGGGATCCGGAGAGACCCAGTACTTC.

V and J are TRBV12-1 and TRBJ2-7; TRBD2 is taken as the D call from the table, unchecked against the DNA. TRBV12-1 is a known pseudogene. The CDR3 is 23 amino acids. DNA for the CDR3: TGTGCCAGCAGTTTTTACCCGAAAGTTGGGGAGAGGTCCTTAACACCGAGCTCCTACGAGCAGTACTTC. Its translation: CASSFYPKVGERSLTPSSYEQYF.

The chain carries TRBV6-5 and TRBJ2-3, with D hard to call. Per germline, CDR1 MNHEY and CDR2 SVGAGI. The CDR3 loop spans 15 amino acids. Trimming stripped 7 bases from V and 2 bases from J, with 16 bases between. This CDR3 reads CASTLMTSYTDTQYF. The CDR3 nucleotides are TGTGCCAGCACCTTGATGACATCCTACACAGATACGCAGTATTTT.

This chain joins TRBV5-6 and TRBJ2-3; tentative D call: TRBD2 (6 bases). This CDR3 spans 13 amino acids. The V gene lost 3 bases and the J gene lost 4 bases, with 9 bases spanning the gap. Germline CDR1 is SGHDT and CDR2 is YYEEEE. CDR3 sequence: CASSSPGADTQYF. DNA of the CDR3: TGTGCCAGCAGCTCGCCGGGGGCAGATACGCAGTATTTT.

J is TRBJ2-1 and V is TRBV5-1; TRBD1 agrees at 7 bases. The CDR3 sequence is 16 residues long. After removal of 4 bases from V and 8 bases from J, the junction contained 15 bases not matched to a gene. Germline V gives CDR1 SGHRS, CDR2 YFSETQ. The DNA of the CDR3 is TGCGCCAGCAGCCTCGGGACAGCACAATCCATGGATGAGCAGTTCTTC. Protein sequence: CASSLGTAQSMDEQFF.

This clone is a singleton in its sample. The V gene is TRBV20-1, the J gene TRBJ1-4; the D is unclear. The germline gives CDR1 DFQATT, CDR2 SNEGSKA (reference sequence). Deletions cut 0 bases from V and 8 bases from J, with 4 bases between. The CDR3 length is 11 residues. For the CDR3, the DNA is TGCAGTGCTAGAGATGGCGAAAAACTGTTTTTT. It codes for CSARDGEKLFF.

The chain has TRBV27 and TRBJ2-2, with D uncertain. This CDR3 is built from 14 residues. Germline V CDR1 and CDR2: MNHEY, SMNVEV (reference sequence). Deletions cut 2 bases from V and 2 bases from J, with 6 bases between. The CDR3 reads CASSLRSNTGELFF. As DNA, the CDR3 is TGTGCCAGCAGTTTACGGTCAAACACCGGGGAGCTGTTTTTT.

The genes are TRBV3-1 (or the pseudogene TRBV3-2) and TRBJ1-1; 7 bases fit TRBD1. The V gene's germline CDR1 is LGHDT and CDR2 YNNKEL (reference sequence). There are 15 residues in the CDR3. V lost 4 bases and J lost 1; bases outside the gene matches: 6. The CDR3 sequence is CASSPQGRRNTEAFF. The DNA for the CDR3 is TGTGCCAGCAGCCCACAGGGGAGGAGGAACACTGAAGCTTTCTTT.

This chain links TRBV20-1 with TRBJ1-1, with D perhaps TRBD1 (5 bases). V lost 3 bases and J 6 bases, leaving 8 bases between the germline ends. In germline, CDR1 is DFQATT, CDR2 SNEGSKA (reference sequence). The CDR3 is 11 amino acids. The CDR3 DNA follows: TGCAGTGCTAGTAGGGGTTCTGAAGCTTTCTTT. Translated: CSASRGSEAFF.

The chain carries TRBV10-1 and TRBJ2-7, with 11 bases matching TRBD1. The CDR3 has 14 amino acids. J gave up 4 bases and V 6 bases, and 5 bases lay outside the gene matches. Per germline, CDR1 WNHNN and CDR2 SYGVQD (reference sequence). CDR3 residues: CASSRGQGAYEQYF. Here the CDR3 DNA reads TGCGCCAGCAGCCGCGGACAGGGGGCTTACGAGCAGTACTTC.

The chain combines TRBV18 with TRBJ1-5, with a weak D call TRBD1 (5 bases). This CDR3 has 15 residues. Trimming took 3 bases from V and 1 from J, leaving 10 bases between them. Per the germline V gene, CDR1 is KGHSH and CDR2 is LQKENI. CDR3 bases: TGTGCCAGCTCACCCCGGGGGGGGAGCAATCAGCCCCAGCATTTT. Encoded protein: CASSPRGGSNQPQHF.

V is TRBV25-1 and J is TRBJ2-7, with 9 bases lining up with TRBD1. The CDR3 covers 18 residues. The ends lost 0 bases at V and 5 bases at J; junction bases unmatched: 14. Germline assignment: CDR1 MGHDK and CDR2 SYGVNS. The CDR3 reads CASSEYSLLGQGGHEQYF. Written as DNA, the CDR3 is TGTGCCAGCAGTGAATATTCTCTGTTGGGACAGGGCGGCCACGAGCAGTACTTC.

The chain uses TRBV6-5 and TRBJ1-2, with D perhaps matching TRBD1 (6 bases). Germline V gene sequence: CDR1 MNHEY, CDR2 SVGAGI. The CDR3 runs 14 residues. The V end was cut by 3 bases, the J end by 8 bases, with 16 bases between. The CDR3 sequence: CASSYNRDRGGYTF. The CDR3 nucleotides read TGTGCCAGCAGTTATAACAGGGACCGGGGCGGCTACACCTTC.